One sample yielded the 23 T cell receptor beta chains listed below, sequenced in a study of blood T cells in healthy people across ages. A J-beta primer mix and a sample-barcoded 5' primer were used in a second PCR of roughly 6 to 11 cycles. MiXCR, applied by TCRdb to the 5' RACE reads, yields one record per CDR3 protein. The data hold hundreds of thousands of distinct CDR3 sequences, with around 32% observed a single time. Sequenced input: blood. The receptors stem from an elderly woman in good health.

This chain joins TRBV20-1 and TRBJ2-1, with 12 nucleotides matching TRBD2. The junction had 4 bases not matched to a gene; V was cut back by 1 base and J by 0 bases. Germline loops: CDR1 DFQATT, CDR2 SNEGSKA (reference sequence). This CDR3 is 17 amino acids long. CDR3 in DNA: TGCAGTGCTAGAGCCTTGGGACTAGCGGGCTCCTACAATGAGCAGTTCTTC. Its translation: CSARALGLAGSYNEQFF.

This clonotype has ten or more counts. CDR3: CASSSTPSVDEQFF. DNA for the CDR3: TGTGCCAGCAGCTCAACACCTAGCGTCGATGAGCAGTTCTTC. This chain links TRBV5-4 with TRBJ2-1; a weak D match, TRBD2 (6 bases). CDR1 and CDR2 (germline): SGHNT, YYREEE (reference sequence). CDR3 length: 14 residues. Between the trimmed V and J ends, which lost 3 bases and 8 bases, there was a span of 15 bases.

This clonotype was detected many times. V is TRBV20-1 and J is TRBJ1-1; no definite D call. Germline V CDR1 and CDR2: DFQATT, SNEGSKA (reference sequence). This CDR3 is built from 13 residues. Trimming pared 1 base from V and 1 base from J, leaving 7 bases between. CDR3 nucleotides: TGCAGTGCTAGAGTGGGCGGGAACACTGAAGCTTTCTTT. Its translation: CSARVGGNTEAFF.

Regarding this clonotype: A clone one base away is much larger, so this may be a read error. The CDR3 bases are TGTGCCAGCAGCATCCGGGTCGCTAGCACAGATACGCAGTATTTT. Its protein product is CASSIRVASTDTQYF. The rearrangement uses TRBV21-1 and TRBJ2-3; the DNA was not used to check the table's D call, TRBD1. TRBV21-1 is a pseudogene locus. The CDR3 is 15 residues long.

This clonotype was counted ten times or more. The V call is TRBV14, the J call TRBJ2-7; D possibly corresponds to TRBD1 (5 bases). CDR1 is SGHDN and CDR2 is FVKESK in the germline V gene. This CDR3 contains 12 residues. The V end lost 2 bases, the J end lost 12 bases, and 14 bases lay between the germline ends. The CDR3 nucleotides read TGTGCCAGCAGCCAACCTTGGGGCTCTCTGTACTTC. Residues: CASSQPWGSLYF.

This clonotype was detected once. V gene TRBV5-1 combines with J gene TRBJ2-4; tentatively, D is TRBD2 (6 bases). Germline-derived CDR1 and CDR2 are SGHRS and YFSETQ. The V and J ends lost 5 bases and 9 bases respectively, with 12 bases between them. The CDR3 sequence is 12 residues long. The CDR3 here is CASSRDLSIQYF. CDR3 DNA: TGCGCCAGCAGTCGGGACTTAAGCATTCAGTACTTC.

The sample holds many counts of this clonotype. The rearrangement joins TRBV5-1 to TRBJ2-3, with TRBD1 as a possible D gene (6 bases). This CDR3 has 16 residues. Germline-derived CDR1 and CDR2 are SGHRS and YFSETQ. V shed 0 bases and J shed 6 bases, with 17 bases lying between them. This CDR3 reads CASSLGLHRVLDTQYF. The CDR3, as DNA: TGCGCCAGCAGCTTGGGGCTCCACAGGGTTCTTGATACGCAGTATTTT.

This clonotype occurred a few times. V gene TRBV18 combines with J gene TRBJ1-1; D call uncertain. From germline, CDR1 is KGHSH and CDR2 LQKENI. The CDR3 sequence is 12 residues long. V was clipped by 0 bases and J by 7 bases, with 6 bases between them. The CDR3 nucleotides are TGTGCCAGCTCACCACCGGGCTATGAAGCTTTCTTT. Protein sequence: CASSPPGYEAFF.

A note on this clonotype: The junction departs from germline at one end; a sequencing error may be responsible. The rearrangement uses TRBV5-1 and TRBJ1-1, with TRBD1 matching 11 bases. The germline V gene has CDR1 SGHRS and CDR2 YFSETQ. This CDR3 region has 15 residues. The CDR3 loop is CAGSGQGAWNTEAFF. CDR3 bases: TGCGCCGGCAGCGGACAGGGGGCCTGGAACACTGAAGCTTTCTTT.

The chain is built from TRBV12-3 or TRBV12-4 and TRBJ1-2; possibly TRBD1 for D (6 bases). The CDR3 consists of 15 residues. V lost 5 bases and J lost 6, with 19 bases in between. The CDR3: CASSLRGVGGDGYTF. As DNA, the CDR3 is TGTGCCAGCAGTCTTAGGGGGGTGGGGGGTGATGGCTACACCTTC.

To note about this clonotype: This may stem from a read error, because a much larger clone lies one nucleotide away. The chain couples TRBV20-1 to TRBJ1-5; the match to TRBD1 covers 11 bases. The trim removed 6 bases at V and 5 bases at J, leaving 9 bases unmatched. In germline, CDR1 is DFQATT, CDR2 SNEGSKA (reference sequence). The CDR3 covers 15 residues. CDR3 bases: TGCAGTGCCCGAGGGGGACAGGGGGAGGATCAGCCCCAGCATTTT. Translating it yields CSARGGQGEDQPQHF.

This clonotype was picked up many times. The CDR3 nucleotides read TGTGCCAGCAGCGGGGGTGACATCTATGGCTACACCTTC. As protein: CASSGGDIYGYTF. This rearrangement joins TRBV9 to TRBJ1-2; D is unclear. CDR1 is SGDLS and CDR2 is YYNGEE in the germline V gene. The CDR3 spans 13 residues. Trimming took off 3 bases at V and 4 bases at J, with 10 bases between the two ends.

This clonotype was picked up many times. The rearrangement joins TRBV20-1 to TRBJ2-7; TRBD1 is a possible D gene (6 bases). CDR3 size: 12 residues. With 5 bases removed from V and 8 bases from J, the gap between germline ends came to 16 bases. CDR1 is DFQATT and CDR2 is SNEGSKA in the germline V gene (reference sequence). CDR3 nucleotide sequence: TGCAGTGCTCCACTAACAGGGCCCCAGCAGTACTTC. The encoded protein is CSAPLTGPQQYF.

This clonotype was detected a few times. V usage is TRBV6-5 and J usage is TRBJ2-7, with 8 bases aligning to TRBD2. V lost 4 bases to trimming and J lost 0 bases; unmatched junction nucleotides: 5. The CDR3 consists of 15 residues. Germline V lookup: CDR1 MNHEY, CDR2 SVGAGI. CDR3: CASSSFAGGSYEQYF. The CDR3 DNA reads TGTGCCAGCAGTTCCTTTGCGGGAGGCTCCTACGAGCAGTACTTC.

This clonotype was picked up one time. One base away lies a much larger clone, so this may be a sequencing read error. The V and J genes are TRBV5-1 and TRBJ2-5; D may be TRBD2 (5 bases). The J call may be incorrect, as the DNA end agrees better with TRBJ2-1. In germline, CDR1 is SGHRS, CDR2 YFSETQ. The CDR3 covers 15 residues. In nucleotides, the CDR3 is TGCGCCAGCAGCTTGGCCGGGGTTGGTGGAGAGACCCAGTTCTTC. Its translation: CASSLAGVGGETQFF.

This chain links TRBV24-1 with TRBJ1-2; 8 positions match TRBD1. The CDR3 runs to 14 residues. J was trimmed by 8 bases and V by 4 bases; bases with no gene match: 8. Germline V gene data show CDR1 as KGHDR and CDR2 as SFDVKD. CDR3 DNA sequence: TGTGCCACCAGTGACCCGGACAGGGTACGCGGCTACACCTTC. Its protein is CATSDPDRVRGYTF.

V is TRBV14 and J is TRBJ1-1; D may be TRBD1 (5 bases). CDR1 is SGHDN and CDR2 is FVKESK in the germline V gene. Trimming shortened V by 5 bases and J by 11 bases, and 15 bases separated the two germline ends. This CDR3 is built from 12 residues. The CDR3 sequence: CASSVGGTPAFF. The CDR3 bases are TGTGCCAGCAGCGTGGGGGGAACGCCGGCTTTCTTT. Supplemented by reference TRBV14 and TRBJ1-1, the full variable domain reads EAGVTQFPSHSVIEKGQTVTLRCDPISGHDNLYWYRRVMGKEIKFLLHFVKESKQDESGMPNNRFLAERTGGTYSTLKVQPAELEDSGVYFCASSVGGTPAFFGQGTRLTVV.

This clonotype was observed many times. V usage is TRBV6-2 or TRBV6-3 and J usage is TRBJ2-5; TRBD2 might be the D (5 bases). V shed 2 bases and J shed 1 base, with 14 bases lying between them. The CDR3 covers 16 residues. CDR1 MNHEY and CDR2 SVGEGT come from the germline V gene. In DNA, the CDR3 is TGTGCCAGCAGTTACGGGCCGGCTAGCCTCCAAGAGACCCAGTACTTC. Protein: CASSYGPASLQETQYF.

This chain uses TRBV20-1 with TRBJ1-1, with D possibly matching TRBD1 (5 bases). The CDR3 is 13 amino acids. Trimming pared 3 bases from V and 4 bases from J, leaving 12 bases between. Germline assignment: CDR1 DFQATT and CDR2 SNEGSKA (reference sequence). The CDR3 coding sequence is TGCAGTGCTAGGGGGGGGTTCGGCACTGAAGCTTTCTTT. This sequence encodes CSARGGFGTEAFF.

At least ten counts were recorded for this clonotype. V gene TRBV6-1 combines with J gene TRBJ2-7, with D possibly TRBD1 on 5 matching bases. Germline CDR1 reads MNHNS; CDR2 reads SASEGT. This CDR3 has 14 amino acids. V was pared by 1 base and J by 4 bases, with 11 bases between. The CDR3 bases are TGTGCCAGCAGTGAAGTGGGGCTAAGGTACGAGCAGTACTTC. Protein: CASSEVGLRYEQYF.

This clonotype was detected a few times. This sequence joins TRBV20-1 and TRBJ1-4, with TRBD1 matching over 9 bases. Looked up from germline, CDR1 is DFQATT and CDR2 is SNEGSKA (reference sequence). The J segment lost 2 bases and the V segment lost 5 bases, leaving 6 bases of the junction unmatched. The CDR3 runs to 15 residues. The CDR3 coding sequence is TGCAGTGCTTCGGGACAGGGTGGGACTAATGAAAAACTGTTTTTT. Its protein product is CSASGQGGTNEKLFF.

Comments on this clonotype: This may be a read error, as it is one base from a much larger clone. J is TRBJ1-1 and V is TRBV20-1, with TRBD1 matching over 7 bases. The CDR3 is made up of 13 amino acids. Germline-derived CDR1 and CDR2 are DFQATT and SNEGSKA (reference sequence). CDR3 DNA: TGCAGTGCTAGTAAGGGGGCGAACACTGGAGCTTTCTTT. It encodes CSASKGANTGAFF.

Comment on this clonotype: A much larger clone sits a single nucleotide away, making a read error possible. The chain couples TRBV29-1 to TRBJ2-3; D is unclear. CDR1 is SQVTM, CDR2 ANQGSEA, per germline. This CDR3 is 14 amino acids long. The chain's CDR3 is CSVDAETRTDTHYF. The CDR3 DNA reads as TGCAGCGTTGATGCAGAAACACGCACAGATACGCATTATTTT.